A selection of T cell receptor beta chains follows, all from one sample in a study of a mutant IDH1 vaccine in newly diagnosed glioma. No cognate antigen is known for these TCRs. The data were produced by immunoSEQ multiplex PCR, yet TCRdb's version contains in-frame clones alone and is incomplete. The sample records tens of thousands of clones, 75% to 90% being singletons. The source material was PBMCs, sampled from a glioma patient whose treatment included an IDH1 peptide vaccine. The receptors were gathered from a man aged 35-49 years with glioma. The CDR3 runs from the conserved cysteine through the conserved F or W. A D gene is named only where the DNA matches it firmly. Some rows have no size entry. The others give once, few or many, or a class for an expanded clone.

clone_size	d_call	v_call	j_call	cdr3_nt	cdr3_aa
NA	NA	TRBV10-2	TRBJ2-7	TGCGCCAGCGCCGACCGCTGGGAGCAGTACTTC	CASADRWEQYF
NA	TRBD2	TRBV9	TRBJ2-7	TGTGCCAGCAGCGTAGATGTAGCGGGAGGGAATCGGCAGTACTTC	CASSVDVAGGNRQYF
few	TRBD1	TRBV27	TRBJ1-2	TGTGCCAGCAGTTTACTTGTGGGGACAGGGATAATGCATGGCTACACCTTC	CASSLLVGTGIMHGYTF
NA	TRBD2	TRBV6-5	TRBJ2-7	TGTGCCAGCAGGGACATAGCGGGAGCGTTCGAGCAGTACTTC	CASRDIAGAFEQYF
NA	NA	TRBV2	TRBJ2-7	TGTGCCAGCAGATTCGGGACAAATGAGCAGTACTTC	CASRFGTNEQYF
NA	NA	TRBV19	TRBJ1-3	TGTGCCAGTAGTATCGAGTTCAGCTCTGGAAACACCATATATTTT	CASSIEFSSGNTIYF
NA	NA	TRBV18	TRBJ2-2	TGTGCCAGCTCACCAATTCCCGGGAGTAGGAGGGAGCTGTTTTTT	CASSPIPGSRRELFF
NA	NA	TRBV9	TRBJ2-3	TGTGCCAGCAGCGTAGACCTGTCTCGAGGGGTTACGCAGTATTTT	CASSVDLSRGVTQYF
once	TRBD2	TRBV6-9	TRBJ2-2	TGTGCCAGCACCGCTTTCCCCCTAGCGGGAGGCCCCGGGGAGCTGTTTTTT	CASTAFPLAGGPGELFF
once	NA	TRBV6-5	TRBJ2-1	TGTGCCAGCAGTTCCCATTTGGGCTCCTACAATGAGCAGTTCTTC	CASSSHLGSYNEQFF
NA	TRBD1	TRBV6-4	TRBJ1-1	TGTGCCAGCAGGCGGGACAGTAACACTGAAGCTTTCTTT	CASRRDSNTEAFF
NA	TRBD2	TRBV4-3	TRBJ2-5	TGCGCCAGCAGCTATAGTCCCGGGACTAGCGGGAAGGTGACCCAGTACTTC	CASSYSPGTSGKVTQYF
once	NA	TRBV9	TRBJ1-2	TGTGCCAGCAGCCCCCTTGGGGGGCTAGGATATGGCTACACCTTC	CASSPLGGLGYGYTF
NA	NA	TRBV2	TRBJ2-1	TGTGCCAGCTGGGAAGACGCGGATGAGCAGTTCTTC	CASWEDADEQFF
NA	NA	TRBV20-1	TRBJ1-1	TGCAGCCCAAGACTATCCTCTGAAGCTTTCTTT	CSPRLSSEAFF
NA	NA	TRBV10-3	TRBJ2-3	TGTGCCCACCAGGGCCGTGGGGCAGATACGCAGTATTTT	CAHQGRGADTQYF
once	NA	TRBV18	TRBJ1-4	TGTGCCAGCTCACCACGGACTGCAACTAATGAAAAACTGTTTTTT	CASSPRTATNEKLFF
NA	NA	TRBV5-1	TRBJ2-3	TGCGCCAGCAGCTTGGAGCTAGTAGGAGATACGCAGTATTTT	CASSLELVGDTQYF
once	TRBD1	TRBV7-2	TRBJ2-7	TGTGCCAGCAGCTTAGTTGAAGGACAGGGGATGCGCTACGAGCAGTACTTC	CASSLVEGQGMRYEQYF
NA	TRBD2	TRBV5-1	TRBJ2-1	TGCGCCAGCAGCCCAGGACTAGCGGGATCCAATGAGCAGTTCTTC	CASSPGLAGSNEQFF
NA	NA	TRBV15	TRBJ1-5	TGTGCCACCAGCAATCTAAGGCAGGGTTGGAATCAGCCCCAGCATTTT	CATSNLRQGWNQPQHF
NA	NA	TRBV28	TRBJ1-1	TGTGCCAGCAGTGAAACGAACACTGAAGCTTTCTTT	CASSETNTEAFF